These 21 T cell receptor beta chains originate from one sample sequenced in a study of OX40 agonist ivuxolimab in advanced cancers. Only in-frame clones appear in the TCRdb table, and some are missing; sequencing was by immunoSEQ multiplex PCR. The data hold some 90,000 clones, with about 92% observed a single time. Material: CD4+ or CD8+ T cells sorted from blood, obtained in a trial of the OX40 agonist ivuxolimab. The receptors stem from an adult with an advanced solid tumor such as melanoma, head and neck, liver or kidney cancer.

The gene calls are TRBV5-6 and TRBJ2-5, with a possible D match to TRBD2 (6 bases). The V gene lost 4 bases and the J gene lost 7 bases, with 14 bases spanning the gap. Germline values: CDR1 SGHDT, CDR2 YYEEEE. The CDR3 totals 13 residues. The CDR3 DNA sequence: TGTGCCAGCAGCCGGGACGACGGGGGGACCCAGTACTTC. As protein: CASSRDDGGTQYF.

This chain joins TRBV4-3 and TRBJ2-7; D might be TRBD2 (7 bases). The CDR3 covers 17 residues. Trimming shortened V by 0 bases and J by 1 base, and 16 bases separated the two germline ends. CDR1 and CDR2 (germline): LGHNA, YSLEER. The CDR3 reads CASSQEVARGGSYEQYF. DNA of the CDR3: TGCGCCAGCAGCCAAGAAGTTGCGAGGGGGGGATCCTACGAGCAGTACTTC.

The chain couples TRBV5-5 to TRBJ2-1; perhaps TRBD1 as D (6 bases). The V end lost 1 base, the J end lost 5 bases, and 10 bases lay between the germline ends. There are 14 residues in the CDR3. From germline, CDR1 is SGHKS and CDR2 YYEKEE (reference sequence). CDR3 DNA sequence: TGTGCCAGCAGCTTGCCGCCAGGGGACAATGAGCAGTTCTTC. It encodes CASSLPPGDNEQFF.

V and J are TRBV30 and TRBJ1-2; the D is unclear. Deletions cut 1 base from V and 8 bases from J, with 11 bases between. This CDR3 has 12 amino acids. Germline-derived CDR1 and CDR2 are GTSNPN and SVGIG (reference sequence). In DNA form, the CDR3 reads TGTGCCTGGAGTGGGGAGAATGAGGGCTACACCTTC. Its protein product is CAWSGENEGYTF.

The chain employs TRBV11-2 and TRBJ1-5; 7 bases map to TRBD1. Germline CDR1 and CDR2: SGHAT and FQNNGV. The CDR3 spans 13 residues. V dropped 8 bases and J dropped 1; count of bases not matched to a gene: 2. CDR3 nucleotide sequence: TGTGCCAGCGCGACAGGGAGCAATCAGCCCCAGCATTTT. Protein: CASATGSNQPQHF.

The V call is TRBV7-6, the J call TRBJ1-4, with TRBD1 as a possible D gene (5 bases). There are 14 residues in the CDR3. Germline loops: CDR1 SGHVS, CDR2 FNYEAQ. Between the trimmed V and J ends, which lost 2 bases and 8 bases, there was a span of 12 bases. CDR3 sequence: CASSLSGPAEKLFF. CDR3 nucleotides: TGTGCCAGCAGCTTATCAGGGCCGGCCGAAAAACTGTTTTTT.

The sample holds one count of this clone. V gene TRBV6-6 combines with J gene TRBJ2-1; 9 bases match TRBD2. Looked up from germline, CDR1 is MNHNY and CDR2 is SVGAGI (reference sequence). The CDR3 is 13 residues long. After removal of 8 bases from V and 8 bases from J, the junction contained 7 bases not matched to a gene. CDR3 amino acids: CASRALAGYEQFF. The CDR3 nucleotides read TGTGCCAGCCGAGCACTAGCGGGCTATGAGCAGTTCTTC.

The chain combines TRBV6-1 with TRBJ1-5, with D hard to call. The V end was cut by 5 bases, the J end by 2 bases, with 7 bases between. Germline V CDR1 and CDR2: MNHNS, SASEGT. The CDR3 consists of 13 residues. The DNA of the CDR3 is TGTGCCAGCAGTTATAATCGCAATCAGCCCCAGCATTTT. As protein: CASSYNRNQPQHF.

This clone was seen just once. The V and J genes are TRBV5-6 and TRBJ2-7; 7 bases match TRBD2. The CDR3 has 15 residues. CDR1 SGHDT and CDR2 YYEEEE come from the germline V gene. Unmatched junction bases numbered 10, after V lost 4 bases and J lost 3 bases. Here the CDR3 reads CASSPEPLAIYEQYF. In DNA, the CDR3 is TGTGCCAGCAGCCCGGAGCCACTAGCGATCTACGAGCAGTACTTC.

The gene calls are TRBV4-2 and TRBJ2-1, with 11 positions matching TRBD2. Germline V gene lookup returns CDR1 LGHNA and CDR2 YNFKEQ. After removal of 4 bases from V and 5 bases from J, the junction contained 4 bases not matched to a gene. This CDR3 is built from 15 residues. This chain's CDR3 is CASSPGLAVNNEQFF. The CDR3, as DNA: TGTGCCAGCAGCCCGGGACTAGCGGTAAACAATGAGCAGTTCTTC.

The chain is built from TRBV7-6 and TRBJ2-1; 9 nucleotides match TRBD2. Germline V gene data show CDR1 as SGHVS and CDR2 as FNYEAQ. The CDR3 is made up of 17 amino acids. J lost 2 bases, V lost 2 bases, and 7 bases had no gene match. CDR3 coding DNA: TGTGCCAGCAGCTTACATAGGGGCGGGAGGGCCTACAATGAGCAGTTCTTC. It specifies CASSLHRGGRAYNEQFF.

This clone has only one observation. This chain connects TRBV6-5 to TRBJ2-5, with TRBD2 matching over 7 bases. The CDR3 is made up of 13 amino acids. Unmatched junction bases numbered 5, after V lost 7 bases and J lost 3 bases. Germline values: CDR1 MNHEY, CDR2 SVGAGI. For the CDR3, the DNA is TGTGCCAGCACCGCAGCGGGAAAAGAGACCCAGTACTTC. Translating gives CASTAAGKETQYF.

The J gene is TRBJ2-1, the V gene TRBV4-1; 8 bases are shared with TRBD1. Germline V gene lookup returns CDR1 MGHRA and CDR2 YSYEKL. The CDR3 totals 14 residues. Unmatched junction bases numbered 1, after V lost 4 bases and J lost 2 bases. CDR3 region: CASSRTGTYNEQFF. Here the CDR3 DNA reads TGCGCCAGCAGCCGGACAGGGACCTACAATGAGCAGTTCTTC.

The chain combines TRBV12-5 with TRBJ1-5, with 7 bases fitting TRBD1. Germline V gives CDR1 LGHNT, CDR2 FRNRAP. The length of the CDR3 is 16 residues. V gave up 3 bases and J gave up 4 bases; unmatched junction bases: 9. This chain's CDR3 is CASGFTSRDSNQPQHF. In DNA, the CDR3 is TGTGCTAGTGGTTTCACCTCTCGGGACAGTAATCAGCCCCAGCATTTT.

The J gene is TRBJ2-3, the V gene TRBV27; 11 positions match TRBD2. CDR3 length: 15 residues. J gave up 8 bases and V 5 bases, and 9 bases lay outside the gene matches. CDR1 is MNHEY, CDR2 SMNVEV, per germline (reference sequence). The CDR3, as DNA: TGTGCCAGCAGTCTCATAGCGGGAGGGCCTACTACGCAGTATTTT. Translating it yields CASSLIAGGPTTQYF.

V is TRBV4-1 and J is TRBJ1-1, with 11 bases identical to TRBD1. Germline V gene data show CDR1 as MGHRA and CDR2 as YSYEKL. With 1 base clipped from V and 8 bases from J, the junction kept 3 bases outside the gene matches. The CDR3 extends over 14 amino acids. CDR3 sequence (DNA): TGCGCCAGCAGCCAAGCCCGGGACAGGGGGGAAGCTTTCTTT. Protein sequence: CASSQARDRGEAFF.

CDR3 sequence: CASSLGGSYSPLHF. For the CDR3, the DNA is TGTGCCAGCAGCCTGGGGGGGTCCTATTCACCCCTCCACTTT. This rearrangement joins TRBV5-4 to TRBJ1-6, with a possible D match to TRBD1 (5 bases). Trimming took 4 bases from V and 8 from J, leaving 13 bases between them. The CDR3 spans 14 residues. In germline, CDR1 is SGHNT, CDR2 YYREEE (reference sequence).

The gene calls are TRBV7-2 and TRBJ1-1; D is possibly TRBD1 (5 bases). Trimming cost V 4 bases and J 7 bases, with 13 bases left between them. The CDR3 sequence is 13 residues long. CDR1 and CDR2 (germline): SGHTA, FQGNSA. This chain's CDR3 is CASSSGGRSEAFF. In DNA form, the CDR3 reads TGTGCCAGCAGCTCCGGGGGACGGAGTGAAGCTTTCTTT.

The chain is built from TRBV9 and TRBJ1-1; D remains ambiguous. Germline V gene lookup returns CDR1 SGDLS and CDR2 YYNGEE. The CDR3 is 15 amino acids. V was trimmed by 4 bases and J by 1 base, leaving 14 bases between them. The CDR3 nucleotides read TGTGCCAGCAGCCTATTAGAGTATGGGAACACTGAAGCTTTCTTT. Translated: CASSLLEYGNTEAFF.

The rearrangement uses TRBV27 and TRBJ2-3; 12 bases match TRBD2. Germline loops: CDR1 MNHEY, CDR2 SMNVEV (reference sequence). This CDR3 is 16 amino acids long. V lost 3 bases and J lost 2; bases outside the gene matches: 3. The CDR3 spells CASSFGTSGFTDTQYF. In DNA form, the CDR3 reads TGTGCCAGCAGTTTCGGGACTAGCGGGTTCACAGATACGCAGTATTTT.

J is TRBJ2-7 and V is TRBV7-8; D unclear. Germline CDR1 reads SGHVS; CDR2 reads FQNEAQ. The CDR3 has 13 residues. Trimming left V 1 base short and J 3 bases short, with 7 bases between. The CDR3 loop reads CASSLGLNYEQYF. Written as DNA, the CDR3 is TGTGCCAGCAGCTTAGGGCTAAACTACGAGCAGTACTTC.